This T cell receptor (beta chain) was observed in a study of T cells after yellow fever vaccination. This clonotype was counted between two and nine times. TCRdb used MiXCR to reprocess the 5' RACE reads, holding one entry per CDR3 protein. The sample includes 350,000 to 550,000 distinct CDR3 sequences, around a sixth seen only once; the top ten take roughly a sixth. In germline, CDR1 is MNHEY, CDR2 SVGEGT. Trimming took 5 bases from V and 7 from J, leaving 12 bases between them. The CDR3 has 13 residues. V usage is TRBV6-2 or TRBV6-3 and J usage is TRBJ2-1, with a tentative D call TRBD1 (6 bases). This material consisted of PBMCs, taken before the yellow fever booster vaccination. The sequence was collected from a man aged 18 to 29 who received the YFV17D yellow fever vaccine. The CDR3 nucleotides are TGTGCCAGCAGTCGACAGGCCCTAAATGAGCAGTTCTTC. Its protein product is CASSRQALNEQFF.